This TCR beta chain was observed in a study of CD8 T cells in ankylosing spondylitis. Study-wide points: Within ankylosing spondylitis blood, a TCR beta motif made up of seven or eight highly homologous variants appeared to be characteristic. Matched ankylosing spondylitis synovial fluid reportedly showed significant enrichment of disease-linked clones.

Preparation of TCR beta libraries was done by quantitative 5'-RACE with molecular barcodes. Using its own MiXCR run on the 5' RACE reads, TCRdb lists one record per CDR3 protein. The sample comprises hundreds of thousands of distinct CDR3 sequences, 10% to 15% of which are singletons, and approximately 0.5% rests with the top ten. There are a few counts of this clonotype. Antigen specificity is unknown. What was sequenced was blood, either unsorted or a sorted T cell fraction (not recorded which). The TCR comes from a male donor with ankylosing spondylitis.

The CDR3 nucleotides are TGTGCCAGCAGCCCCGGGATGCAGCCCCAGCATTTT. This gives the protein CASSPGMQPQHF. The chain combines TRBV7-2 with TRBJ1-5; unclear D gene. The V gene's germline CDR1 is SGHTA and CDR2 FQGNSA. This CDR3 region has 12 residues. The V end lost 5 bases, the J end lost 7 bases, and 9 bases lay between the germline ends.